The source of this T cell receptor beta chain is a study of cytomegalovirus exposure and HLA in healthy donors. It was with 60 Vbeta and 13 Jbeta primers that the PCR ran. Assay used: immunoSEQ multiplex PCR; TCRdb lists only in-frame clones, some missing. The sample consists of around 200,000 clones, 80% to 90% of them appearing once. Per the germline V gene, CDR1 is SGHRS and CDR2 is YFSETQ. CDR3 length equals 16 residues. Trimming removed 3 bases at V and 12 bases at J, with 25 bases between. This sequence was found in a woman under 30 in good health and CMV-seronegative. The genes are TRBV5-1 and TRBJ2-1; D might be TRBD1 (5 bases). Sequencing was done on a sample of PBMCs. CDR3: CASSSRGDSPAIGQFF. The CDR3 DNA reads TGCGCCAGCAGCTCTAGGGGTGATAGTCCGGCAATAGGGCAGTTCTTC.